The 3 T cell receptor beta chains in this list originate from one sample, sequenced in a study of human T cells and chemical hapten exposure. The time point denotes: patch test 1, 2 weeks after DPC sensitization. Treatment meaning: therapeutic diphenylcyclopropenone sensitization with weekly scalp DPC. Extraction yielded total RNA from whole blood (unfractionated). TCRdb reprocessed the RACE reads via MiXCR and lists one record per CDR3 protein. The sample has 39,000 or so distinct CDR3 sequences; about 4.2% are singletons. The source material was whole blood, sampled in connection with sensitization to the hapten diphenylcyclopropenone (DPC). Source of these receptors: a man aged 45-60 years with alopecia areata. Some clones in this sample may be carry-over from other donors' samples.

This clonotype was detected ten times or more. V gene TRBV3-1 combines with J gene TRBJ2-3; 16 bases agree with TRBD2. CDR1 is LGHDT, CDR2 YNNKEL, per germline (reference sequence). V lost 4 bases, J lost 9 bases, and 7 bases stayed unmatched. The CDR3 runs 16 residues. This CDR3 is CASSPGLAGGPQTQYF. The CDR3 nucleotides read TGTGCCAGCAGCCCGGGACTAGCGGGAGGGCCTCAGACGCAGTATTTT.

This clonotype was observed many times. V gene TRBV11-2 combines with J gene TRBJ2-7; 11 nucleotides match TRBD1. The CDR3 has 15 amino acids. V lost 5 bases, J lost 1 base, and 4 bases stayed unmatched. Germline V gene sequence: CDR1 SGHAT, CDR2 FQNNGV. In DNA, the CDR3 is TGTGCCAGCAGCCCAGGGACAGGGGGATCCTACGAGCAGTACTTC. This translates into CASSPGTGGSYEQYF.

This clonotype was seen many times. The chain's CDR3 is CATSLGETQYF. Written as DNA, the CDR3 is TGTGCCACCAGTCTAGGAGAGACCCAGTACTTC. V and J are TRBV24-1 and TRBJ2-5; D unresolved. This CDR3 comprises 11 residues. The ends were cut back, 6 bases at V and 4 bases at J, with 5 bases in the middle. Germline CDR1 is KGHDR and CDR2 is SFDVKD.